This T cell receptor beta chain emerged from a study of blood T cell repertoires in COVID-19 (dated by TCRdb to 2020 to 2021). With regard to the full study: Samples from collaborators originated in the United States, Italy and Spain and spanned both the acute and convalescent phases of COVID-19. The prospective study material was composed of cDNA or gDNA derived from T cells, B-cell-depleted T cells, or PBMCs. Subjects who had been exposed to COVID-19, were actively infected with it, or had recovered from it provided the deeply sampled blood TCRbeta repertoires that made up the dataset. The repertoires were released in a freely available public database intended as a resource for research on the immune response to SARS-CoV-2. Samples came from the ongoing ImmuneRACE study (first 160 participants) plus 1,254 subjects from 6 global collaborators. Sample metadata almost always included a de-identified subject ID, COVID-19 status, age in years and sex. Where available, HLA class I and class II types were taken from metadata supplied by the sample provider and were not determined by assay-based typing.

Collaborating institutions collected whole blood in K2EDTA tubes following their own protocols. For TCRbeta analysis, collaborator samples were shipped as frozen whole blood, as isolated PBMCs, or as DNA extracted from either sample type. The full study reports these points: The amount of clinical and demographic metadata varied by source and participant and was provided uncurated.

TCRbeta CDR3 regions were amplified from genomic DNA by means of the immunoSEQ Assay, a bias-controlled multiplex PCR. The paper's processing steps were these. Within the assay, amplification of reference gene primers was used to estimate how many nucleated cells each sample contained. To quantify the absolute abundance of each unique TCRbeta CDR3 rearrangement, sequence reads were collapsed and filtered. For each sample, productive Simpson clonality was calculated as the square root of Simpson's diversity index across productive rearrangements. TCRdb re-hosts the immuneACCESS table, in-frame sequences only. Its copies lack some clones; in the studies checked, an unresolved V gene accounts for under half of them, and the cause for the rest is not known. The DNA gave D and trimming, while V, J and clone size come from that table. The sample profile shows 40,000 to 55,000 clones; 75% to 85% of them were found once. Of the sample, 16% falls within the top ten clones.

CDR1 and CDR2 (SGHRS, YFSETQ) derive from the germline V gene. The cysteine opens and the phenylalanine closes a CDR3 of 15 amino acids. Of all the DNA, just the CDR3 is kept, 45 bases in frame from base 1. The germline ends are 9 bases apart after V is trimmed by 0 bases and J by 3 bases. A word on this clone: There is no known antigen for this receptor. Qualities for individual bases were not recorded, and no much larger clone is one base off.

Sequencing used peripheral blood. This sequence was found in a man in his forties or fifties with acute or convalescent COVID-19. The sequence joins TRBV5-1 to TRBJ2-2; possibly the D gene is TRBD2, per 5 matching bases. At the DNA level, the sequence is TGCGCCAGCAGCTTGGCCAGCGGACACACCGGGGAGCTGTTTTTT. The resulting protein is CASSLASGHTGELFF.